What follows are 17 T cell receptor beta chains derived from one specimen sequenced in a study of blood T cell repertoires in COVID-19. TCRdb's table, derived via immunoSEQ multiplex PCR, lists solely in-frame clones and lacks some. The sample shows fewer than 250,000 clones, 80% to 90% of them seen only once. The specimen was peripheral blood. The receptors were sampled from a man aged 25 to 45 with acute or convalescent COVID-19.

The chain links TRBV28 to TRBJ2-1; TRBD2 aligns across 8 bases. The germline V gene encodes CDR1 MDHEN and CDR2 SYDVKM. Trimming at V came to 8 bases and at J to 4 bases, leaving 10 bases not matched to a gene. The length of the CDR3 is 15 residues. CDR3 DNA sequence: TGTGCCAGCCACCCCCAGCGGGAGATGTACAATGAGCAGTTCTTC. Protein sequence: CASHPQREMYNEQFF.

This clone was found once. The J gene is TRBJ1-5, the V gene TRBV5-1; D not resolved. The V end lost 0 bases, the J end lost 3 bases, and 10 bases lay between the germline ends. CDR1 SGHRS and CDR2 YFSETQ come from the germline V gene. CDR3 length equals 15 residues. CDR3 region: CASSLAGTYNQPQHF. For the CDR3, the DNA is TGCGCCAGCAGCTTGGCAGGTACCTACAATCAGCCCCAGCATTTT.

This clone was counted between two and nine times. V gene TRBV20-1 combines with J gene TRBJ2-2; TRBD1 is a possible D gene (7 bases). Germline V gene lookup returns CDR1 DFQATT and CDR2 SNEGSKA (reference sequence). The CDR3 length is 16 residues. Deletions cut 3 bases from V and 3 bases from J, with 17 bases between. CDR3 sequence reads: CSASPTGTSYTGELFF. DNA for the CDR3: TGCAGTGCTAGTCCGACAGGGACTTCGTACACCGGGGAGCTGTTTTTT.

This chain joins TRBV27 and TRBJ1-2, with D perhaps TRBD1 (6 bases). V shed 2 bases and J shed 4 bases, with 14 bases lying between them. The CDR3 is 15 amino acids. Germline loops: CDR1 MNHEY, CDR2 SMNVEV (reference sequence). This CDR3 is CASSLRTGSGYGYTF. In DNA form, the CDR3 reads TGTGCCAGCAGTTTACGAACAGGGTCGGGCTATGGCTACACCTTC.

As regards this clone: Germline and junction disagree at one end, which may indicate a read error. The chain joins TRBV27 to TRBJ2-7; 9 bases line up with TRBD2. The V gene's germline CDR1 is MNHEY and CDR2 SMNVEV (reference sequence). CDR3 length: 13 amino acids. CDR3 bases: TGTGCCAGCAGTTTAGGTGGGGCTAGCGGGACAATTTTC. It encodes CASSLGGASGTIF.

The chain combines TRBV28 with TRBJ1-2, with 9 bases lining up with TRBD1. The CDR3 has 18 residues. Germline CDR1 is MDHEN and CDR2 is SYDVKM. The trim removed 5 bases at V and 0 bases at J, leaving 13 bases unmatched. The CDR3 loop is CASSVNPGQGTTNYGYTF. CDR3 nucleotide sequence: TGTGCCAGCAGTGTAAATCCGGGACAGGGAACCACTAACTATGGCTACACCTTC.

The chain carries TRBV4-2 and TRBJ2-1; TRBD1 matches 9 bases. The CDR3 is 16 residues long. V lost 4 bases to trimming and J lost 1 base; unmatched junction nucleotides: 5. CDR1 is LGHNA and CDR2 is YNFKEQ in the germline V gene. The CDR3 region has the DNA TGTGCCAGCAGCCCGTCACAGGGGGCGTCCTACAATGAGCAGTTCTTC. It translates to CASSPSQGASYNEQFF.

The V and J genes are TRBV6-6 and TRBJ2-5; D may be TRBD1 (5 bases). This CDR3 contains 14 residues. Looked up from germline, CDR1 is MNHNY and CDR2 is SVGAGI (reference sequence). With 4 bases removed from V and 4 bases from J, the gap between germline ends came to 13 bases. The DNA of the CDR3 is TGTGCCAGCAGTTTCTTGGACAAAGGAGAGACCCAGTACTTC. Protein: CASSFLDKGETQYF.

V gene TRBV29-1 combines with J gene TRBJ2-5; 10 positions match TRBD1. V was pared by 6 bases and J by 5 bases, with 12 bases of the junction left unmatched. This CDR3 has 15 residues. Germline CDR1 SQVTM, CDR2 ANQGSEA. The CDR3 protein is CSVPTTDRGQETQYF. The CDR3 DNA reads TGCAGCGTCCCGACGACCGACAGGGGGCAGGAGACCCAGTACTTC.

This clone has just a few counts. V gene TRBV7-9 combines with J gene TRBJ1-1, with a weak D call TRBD1 (6 bases). Germline CDR1 reads SEHNR; CDR2 reads FQNEAQ (reference sequence). The CDR3 runs 13 residues. V was shortened by 5 bases and J by 4 bases, with 11 bases between the two germline ends. The chain's CDR3 is CASSQLTGTEAFF. The CDR3 nucleotides read TGTGCCAGCAGCCAATTGACAGGCACTGAAGCTTTCTTT. The full variable domain, rest sourced from reference TRBV7-9 and TRBJ1-1, is DTGVSQNPRHKITKRGQNVTFRCDPISEHNRLYWYRQTLGQGPEFLTYFQNEAQLEKSRLLSDRFSAERPKGSFSTLEIQRTEQGDSAMYLCASSQLTGTEAFFGQGTRLTVV.

This rearrangement joins TRBV6-5 to TRBJ1-1; TRBD1 matches at 9 bases. The CDR3 loop spans 15 amino acids. Trimming cost V 7 bases and J 3 bases; bases outside gene matches: 9. Germline CDR1 is MNHEY and CDR2 is SVGAGI. Here the CDR3 reads CASMDGGTGYTEAFF. The CDR3 coding sequence is TGTGCCAGCATGGACGGCGGGACAGGGTACACTGAAGCTTTCTTT.

This clone turned up a few times. V usage is TRBV3-1 (or the pseudogene TRBV3-2) and J usage is TRBJ2-2; 9 nucleotides agree with TRBD2. CDR1 and CDR2 from the germline V gene are LGHDT and YNNKEL (reference sequence). The CDR3 length is 17 residues. The V segment lost 0 bases and the J segment 4 bases; nucleotides outside the gene matches: 6. The CDR3 sequence is CASSQDTAGGVTGELFF. As DNA, the CDR3 is TGTGCCAGCAGCCAAGATACAGCGGGGGGAGTCACCGGGGAGCTGTTTTTT.

V and J are TRBV28 and TRBJ2-6; TRBD2 might be the D (6 bases). Germline CDR1 reads MDHEN; CDR2 reads SYDVKM. CDR3 length equals 20 residues. Trimming removed 5 bases from V and 0 bases from J, with 23 bases in between. The CDR3 here is CASSGRRKDGLHSGANVLTF. For the CDR3, the DNA is TGTGCCAGCAGTGGACGACGCAAGGACGGACTACACTCTGGGGCCAACGTCCTGACTTTC.

The chain carries TRBV6-5 and TRBJ1-1; D is perhaps TRBD1 (5 bases). The CDR3 runs to 14 residues. Trimming removed 6 bases at V and 4 bases at J, with 15 bases between. Germline CDR1 and CDR2: MNHEY and SVGAGI. CDR3 nucleotides: TGTGCCAGCAGCCGGGGGGGGAGGGGCACTGAAGCTTTCTTT. It translates to CASSRGGRGTEAFF.

This rearrangement joins TRBV2 to TRBJ2-1; 9 bases map to TRBD1. The CDR3 is made up of 16 amino acids. Looked up from germline, CDR1 is SNHLY and CDR2 is FYNNEI. J was trimmed by 0 bases and V by 4 bases; bases with no gene match: 4. CDR3 in amino acids: CASSATGGYSYNEQFF. For the CDR3, the DNA is TGTGCCAGCAGTGCGACAGGGGGATACTCCTACAATGAGCAGTTCTTC.

The chain recombines TRBV5-1 with TRBJ1-3; TRBD1 aligns across 7 bases. This CDR3 has 15 amino acids. With V trimmed by 4 bases and J by 4 bases, 8 bases remained unmatched. Germline CDR1 reads SGHRS; CDR2 reads YFSETQ. This CDR3 reads CASSEDRASGNTIYF. The CDR3 region has the DNA TGCGCCAGCAGCGAAGACAGGGCTTCCGGAAACACCATATATTTT. Full variable domain (outside the CDR3, taken from reference TRBV5-1 and TRBJ1-3): KAGVTQTPRYLIKTRGQQVTLSCSPISGHRSVSWYQQTPGQGLQFLFEYFSETQRNKGNFPGRFSGRQFSNSRSEMNVSTLELGDSALYLCASSEDRASGNTIYFGEGSWLTVV.

This clone was counted only a few times. The chain combines TRBV6-1 with TRBJ1-1; D is uncertain. CDR3 length equals 12 residues. Trimming shortened V by 2 bases and J by 7 bases, and 8 bases separated the two germline ends. The germline CDR1 and CDR2 sequences are MNHNS and SASEGT. CDR3 amino acids: CASSEFGVEAFF. As DNA, the CDR3 is TGTGCCAGCAGTGAATTCGGGGTTGAAGCTTTCTTT.